These 27 T cell receptor beta chains originate from one sample sequenced in a study of cytomegalovirus exposure and HLA in healthy donors. Primers for the PCR totalled 60 Vbeta and 13 Jbeta. Profiling relied on immunoSEQ multiplex PCR, and the TCRdb table lists in-frame clones only, not all of them. Of approximately 140,000 clones in the sample, over 70% were seen once. What was sequenced was PBMCs. The receptors here all came from a woman aged 40 to 55 in good health and CMV-seropositive.

V and J are TRBV6-6 and TRBJ1-4; 8 bases match TRBD1. Trimming cost V 7 bases and J 7 bases; bases outside gene matches: 5. The germline CDR1 and CDR2 sequences are MNHNY and SVGAGI (reference sequence). CDR3 length: 13 residues. This chain's CDR3 is CASTTGELEKLFF. CDR3 DNA sequence: TGTGCCAGCACGACAGGGGAACTTGAAAAACTGTTTTTT.

J is TRBJ2-5 and V is TRBV4-1, with D uncertain. Germline loops: CDR1 MGHRA, CDR2 YSYEKL. Trimming removed 6 bases from V and 2 bases from J, with 10 bases in between. The CDR3 contains 13 residues. The CDR3 nucleotides read TGCGCCAGCAGTATGTCAGTACAAGAGACCCAGTACTTC. It encodes CASSMSVQETQYF.

The sample holds a few counts of this clone. The J gene is TRBJ1-4, the V gene TRBV6-1; D ambiguous. With 2 bases removed from V and 8 bases from J, the gap between germline ends came to 12 bases. The germline V gene encodes CDR1 MNHNS and CDR2 SASEGT. CDR3 length: 14 amino acids. CDR3 protein: CASSERLDGEKLFF. The CDR3 nucleotides read TGTGCCAGCAGTGAAAGGTTAGACGGGGAAAAACTGTTTTTT.

The rearrangement links TRBV10-3 to TRBJ2-3; 11 nucleotides line up with TRBD2. The germline V gene encodes CDR1 ENHRY and CDR2 SYGVKD. Germline trimming cut 5 bases from V and 1 base from J; bases unmatched to any gene: 5. The CDR3 runs 16 residues. CDR3 loop: CAISPLAGGGTDTQYF. CDR3 sequence (DNA): TGTGCCATCAGTCCTTTAGCGGGGGGGGGCACAGATACGCAGTATTTT.

The rearrangement uses TRBV7-9 and TRBJ2-3; D may be TRBD1 (5 bases). There are 16 residues in the CDR3. Per germline, CDR1 SEHNR and CDR2 FQNEAQ (reference sequence). V lost 5 bases and J 2 bases, leaving 17 bases between the germline ends. The CDR3 DNA reads as TGTGCCAGCAGCCCGACAGACGGAGTAGACACAGATACGCAGTATTTT. Protein sequence: CASSPTDGVDTDTQYF.

The rearrangement joins TRBV29-1 to TRBJ2-6, with no clear D. Looked up from germline, CDR1 is SQVTM and CDR2 is ANQGSEA. V gave up 4 bases and J gave up 0 bases, with 10 bases separating them. This CDR3 spans 15 amino acids. CDR3 region: CSVAGGGSGANVLTF. The CDR3, as DNA: TGCAGCGTTGCTGGCGGTGGCTCTGGGGCCAACGTCCTGACTTTC.

The chain has TRBV6-6 and TRBJ1-1, with D possibly being TRBD1 (5 bases). Germline V gene sequence: CDR1 MNHNY, CDR2 SVGAGI (reference sequence). V was shortened by 8 bases and J by 1 base, with 11 bases between the two germline ends. This CDR3 is 13 amino acids long. The CDR3 DNA is TGTGCCAGCTGTACAGGTGAGAACACTGAAGCTTTCTTT. It specifies CASCTGENTEAFF.

This clone was seen more than once but under ten times. V is TRBV28 and J is TRBJ1-2, with D possibly being TRBD1 (6 bases). Per germline, CDR1 MDHEN and CDR2 SYDVKM. Deletions cut 6 bases from V and 13 bases from J, with 18 bases between. The CDR3 is 12 residues long. For the CDR3, the DNA is TGTGCCAGCAGCATCACAGGGACCCTAGTCACCTTC. Translation: CASSITGTLVTF.

DNA of the CDR3: TGCGCCAGCAGACTAGCGGGGGGTGCCAAAAACATTCAGTACTTC. Translated, it gives CASRLAGGAKNIQYF. This sequence joins TRBV10-2 and TRBJ2-4, with 12 bases matching TRBD2. Losses at the gene ends were 6 bases for V and 1 base for J; bases not matched to a gene: 1. This CDR3 is built from 15 residues. Germline lookup yields CDR1 WSHSY and CDR2 SAAADI.

The gene calls are TRBV10-3 and TRBJ2-2; 7 nucleotides match TRBD1. Germline trimming cut 2 bases from V and 7 bases from J; bases unmatched to any gene: 7. Germline values: CDR1 ENHRY, CDR2 SYGVKD. This CDR3 spans 15 amino acids. CDR3 loop: CAISEGTGVSGELFF. In DNA form, the CDR3 reads TGTGCCATCAGTGAGGGTACAGGGGTAAGCGGGGAGCTGTTTTTT.

This chain uses TRBV7-9 with TRBJ1-3; no definite D call. Between the trimmed V and J ends, which lost 7 bases and 1 base, there was a span of 11 bases. This CDR3 contains 14 residues. Germline V gene data show CDR1 as SEHNR and CDR2 as FQNEAQ (reference sequence). As DNA, the CDR3 is TGTGCCAGCATACCGGTCGCGTCTGGAAACACCATATATTTT. This gives the protein CASIPVASGNTIYF.

The chain carries TRBV9 and TRBJ2-7, with TRBD1 matching over 7 bases. J gave up 6 bases and V 3 bases, and 6 bases lay outside the gene matches. Germline CDR1 SGDLS, CDR2 YYNGEE. CDR3 size: 13 residues. CDR3 amino acids: CASSATTGSEQYF. CDR3 DNA sequence: TGTGCCAGCAGCGCGACGACAGGGTCCGAGCAGTACTTC. Based on the CDR3 plus reference TRBV9 and TRBJ2-7, the full variable domain is DSGVTQTPKHLITATGQRVTLRCSPRSGDLSVYWYQQSLDQGLQFLIQYYNGEERAKGNILERFSAQQFPDLHSELNLSSLELGDSALYFCASSATTGSEQYFGPGTRLTVT.

The CDR3 here is CASSLAGSTEAFF. In DNA form, the CDR3 reads TGTGCCAGCAGTTTGGCGGGATCCACTGAAGCTTTCTTT. The gene calls are TRBV6-6 and TRBJ1-1; D is undetermined. Germline V lookup: CDR1 MNHNY, CDR2 SVGAGI (reference sequence). CDR3 length: 13 residues. The ends were cut back, 4 bases at V and 4 bases at J, with 10 bases in the middle.

V and J are TRBV5-6 and TRBJ2-7; 7 bases line up with TRBD1. V lost 1 base and J lost 0; bases outside the gene matches: 4. The CDR3 runs 15 residues. The germline gives CDR1 SGHDT, CDR2 YYEEEE. The CDR3 DNA is TGTGCCAGCAGCTTGCTGACAGGGCTCTCCTACGAGCAGTACTTC. This encodes CASSLLTGLSYEQYF.

A few counts support this clone. The V and J genes are TRBV2 and TRBJ2-7, with TRBD1 identical over 9 bases. The CDR3 length is 16 residues. Germline V gene data show CDR1 as SNHLY and CDR2 as FYNNEI. The V gene end was trimmed by 6 bases and the J gene end by 5 bases; junction bases not matched to a gene: 14. The CDR3: CASSGDRDRVRNEQYF. CDR3 in DNA: TGTGCCAGCAGCGGGGACCGGGACAGGGTTAGGAACGAGCAGTACTTC.

The chain links TRBV2 to TRBJ2-1; 8 bases fit TRBD2. J lost 2 bases, V lost 9 bases, and 9 bases had no gene match. The CDR3 covers 15 residues. In germline, CDR1 is SNHLY, CDR2 FYNNEI. Here the CDR3 DNA reads TGTGCCAGGGGTAGCGGGGTCCTTACCTACAATGAGCAGTTCTTC. This gives the protein CARGSGVLTYNEQFF.

This clone was observed a few times. The rearrangement uses TRBV14 and TRBJ2-2; the D gene is possibly TRBD2 (5 bases). In germline, CDR1 is SGHDN, CDR2 FVKESK. Trimming shortened V by 1 base and J by 1 base, and 7 bases separated the two germline ends. CDR3 size: 15 residues. The CDR3 region has the DNA TGTGCCAGCAGCCAAGTGGGAGTGAACACCGGGGAGCTGTTTTTT. This encodes CASSQVGVNTGELFF.

The chain joins TRBV7-2 to TRBJ2-7; perhaps TRBD2 as D (6 bases). V lost 0 bases to trimming and J lost 5 bases, with 8 bases between them. The length of the CDR3 is 13 residues. Per the germline V gene, CDR1 is SGHTA and CDR2 is FQGNSA. The CDR3 coding sequence is TGTGCCAGCAGCTTAGCTCGGGGGAACGAGCAGTACTTC. This translates into CASSLARGNEQYF.

The chain links TRBV19 to TRBJ1-1, with TRBD1 matching 7 bases. The CDR3 extends over 14 amino acids. CDR1 and CDR2 (germline): LNHDA, SQIVND (reference sequence). V shed 4 bases, J shed 1 base, and the junction held 3 bases outside the gene matches. Written as DNA, the CDR3 is TGTGCCAGTAGTACCACAGGGGAGAACACTGAAGCTTTCTTT. It yields the protein CASSTTGENTEAFF.

The chain uses TRBV6-5 and TRBJ1-2; 7 bases map to TRBD1. With 5 bases clipped from V and 4 bases from J, the junction kept 7 bases outside the gene matches. Germline lookup yields CDR1 MNHEY and CDR2 SVGAGI. This CDR3 has 14 amino acids. The CDR3 loop is CASSQTTGFYGYTF. In nucleotides, the CDR3 is TGTGCCAGCAGTCAAACGACAGGGTTCTATGGCTACACCTTC.

V usage is TRBV28 and J usage is TRBJ1-4, with D tentatively TRBD1 (6 bases). The CDR3 spans 15 residues. Trimming took 1 base from V and 7 from J, leaving 13 bases between them. The germline gives CDR1 MDHEN, CDR2 SYDVKM. This CDR3 is CASSLYQQGSEKLFF. CDR3 coding DNA: TGTGCCAGCAGTTTATACCAACAGGGAAGTGAAAAACTGTTTTTT.

J is TRBJ2-5 and V is TRBV11-2; TRBD2 is a possible D gene (7 bases). Germline V gene lookup returns CDR1 SGHAT and CDR2 FQNNGV. V lost 3 bases, J lost 5 bases, and 16 bases lay in between. The CDR3 extends over 15 amino acids. The DNA for the CDR3 is TGTGCCAGCAGCTTGAATGCGGGGGCGGGGGAGACCCAGTACTTC. Translating gives CASSLNAGAGETQYF.

The V and J genes are TRBV7-3 and TRBJ2-2; 10 positions match TRBD2. Germline CDR1 is SGHTA and CDR2 is FQGTGA. CDR3 size: 15 residues. The ends lost 5 bases at V and 5 bases at J; junction bases unmatched: 5. The CDR3 DNA reads TGTGCCAGCAGCCCACTAGCGGGGCCTACCGGGGAGCTGTTTTTT. Its protein product is CASSPLAGPTGELFF.

As DNA, the CDR3 is TGTGCCAGCAGCTTGGACAGCTTGTCTAATTCACCCCTCCACTTT. Its protein product is CASSLDSLSNSPLHF. The rearrangement uses TRBV5-4 and TRBJ1-6; no clear D. Deletions cut 0 bases from V and 6 bases from J, with 10 bases between. This CDR3 region has 15 residues. CDR1 is SGHNT and CDR2 is YYREEE in the germline V gene (reference sequence). Using reference TRBV5-4 and TRBJ1-6 for the parts outside the CDR3, the full variable domain is ETGVTQSPTHLIKTRGQQVTLRCSSQSGHNTVSWYQQALGQGPQFIFQYYREEENGRGNFPPRFSGLQFPNYSSELNVNALELDDSALYLCASSLDSLSNSPLHFGNGTRLTVT.

Points on this clone: A read error may account for a junction end that differs from germline. The rearrangement joins TRBV7-9 to TRBJ1-5, with D unresolved. The CDR3 contains 15 residues. The V gene's germline CDR1 is SEHNR and CDR2 FQNEAQ (reference sequence). The CDR3, as DNA: TGTTCCAGCAGCTTAGGTCACTATAGCAATCAGCCCCAGCATTTT. It yields the protein CSSSLGHYSNQPQHF.

The genes are TRBV6-6 and TRBJ2-5, with 15 bases aligning to TRBD2. Per the germline V gene, CDR1 is MNHNY and CDR2 is SVGAGI (reference sequence). The CDR3 covers 16 residues. The V and J ends lost 5 bases and 2 bases, in that order; junction bases with no gene match: 3. CDR3 loop: CASSLGLAGGQETQYF. CDR3 nucleotide sequence: TGTGCCAGCAGTCTCGGACTAGCGGGGGGGCAAGAGACCCAGTACTTC.

V and J are TRBV6-5 and TRBJ1-2, with D possibly matching TRBD1 (6 bases). Germline CDR1 MNHEY, CDR2 SVGAGI. V dropped 6 bases and J dropped 8 bases, with 16 bases sitting between them. This CDR3 is built from 13 residues. CDR3 loop: CASRKSGVWGYTF. The CDR3 DNA reads as TGTGCCAGCAGAAAATCAGGGGTATGGGGCTACACCTTC.